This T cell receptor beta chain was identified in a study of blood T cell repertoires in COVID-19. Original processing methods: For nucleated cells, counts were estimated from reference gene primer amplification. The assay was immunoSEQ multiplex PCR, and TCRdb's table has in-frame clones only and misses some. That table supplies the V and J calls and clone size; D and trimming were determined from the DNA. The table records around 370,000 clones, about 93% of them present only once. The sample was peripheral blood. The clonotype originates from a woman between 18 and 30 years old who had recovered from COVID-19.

The CDR3 nucleotides are TGTGCCAGCAGCCCTGGACTAGCCGCCGGGGAGCTGTTTTTT. Translated: CASSPGLAAGELFF. The chain is built from TRBV7-9 and TRBJ2-2; 8 positions agree with TRBD2. The J segment lost 6 bases and the V segment lost 5 bases, leaving 5 bases of the junction unmatched. The CDR3 is 14 residues long. CDR1 and CDR2 from the germline V gene are SEHNR and FQNEAQ (reference sequence). Complete variable domain (other parts from reference TRBV7-9 and TRBJ2-2): DTGVSQNPRHKITKRGQNVTFRCDPISEHNRLYWYRQTLGQGPEFLTYFQNEAQLEKSRLLSDRFSAERPKGSFSTLEIQRTEQGDSAMYLCASSPGLAAGELFFGEGSRLTVL.